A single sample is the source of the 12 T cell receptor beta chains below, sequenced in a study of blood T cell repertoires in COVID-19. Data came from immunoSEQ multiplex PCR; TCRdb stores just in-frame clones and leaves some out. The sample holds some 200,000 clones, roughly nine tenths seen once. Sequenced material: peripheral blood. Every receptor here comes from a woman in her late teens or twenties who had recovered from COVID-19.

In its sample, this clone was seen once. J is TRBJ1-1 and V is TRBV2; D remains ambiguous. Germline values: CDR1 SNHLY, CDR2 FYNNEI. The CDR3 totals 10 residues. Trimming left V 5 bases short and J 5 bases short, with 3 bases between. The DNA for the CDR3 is TGTGCCAGCAGTATAACTGAAGCTTTCTTT. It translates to CASSITEAFF.

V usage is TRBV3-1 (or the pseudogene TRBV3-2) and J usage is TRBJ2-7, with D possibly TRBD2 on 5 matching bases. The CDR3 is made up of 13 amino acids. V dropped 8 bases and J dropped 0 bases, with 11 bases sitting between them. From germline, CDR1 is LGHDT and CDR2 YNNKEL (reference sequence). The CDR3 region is CASRSGLSYEQYF. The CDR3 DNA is TGTGCCAGCCGAAGCGGCCTCTCCTACGAGCAGTACTTC.

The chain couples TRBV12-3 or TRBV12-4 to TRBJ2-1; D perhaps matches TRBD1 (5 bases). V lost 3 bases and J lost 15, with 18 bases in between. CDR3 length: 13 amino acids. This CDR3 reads CASSLVVEQERFF. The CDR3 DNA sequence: TGTGCCAGCAGTTTGGTCGTAGAACAGGAGAGGTTCTTC.

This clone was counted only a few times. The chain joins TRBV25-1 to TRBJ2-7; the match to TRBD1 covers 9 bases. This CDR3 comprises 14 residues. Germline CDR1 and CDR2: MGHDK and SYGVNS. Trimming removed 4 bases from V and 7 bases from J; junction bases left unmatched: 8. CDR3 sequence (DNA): TGTGCCAGCAGTGTCTCGGACAGGGGTTGGGAGCAGTACTTC. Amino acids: CASSVSDRGWEQYF.

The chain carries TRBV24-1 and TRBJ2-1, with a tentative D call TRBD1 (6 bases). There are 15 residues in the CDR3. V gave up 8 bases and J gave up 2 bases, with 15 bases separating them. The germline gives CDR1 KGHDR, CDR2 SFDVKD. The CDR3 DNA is TGTGCCACCAAAACTGGGGCAGGGGCCTACAATGAGCAGTTCTTC. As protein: CATKTGAGAYNEQFF.

The CDR3 DNA follows: TGCAGCGTTCGAACCAGCGCAGACGCTTACGAGCAGTACTTC. Amino acid sequence: CSVRTSADAYEQYF. The rearrangement uses TRBV29-1 and TRBJ2-7, with D unclear. Between the trimmed V and J ends, which lost 5 bases and 4 bases, there was a span of 18 bases. Germline V gene lookup returns CDR1 SQVTM and CDR2 ANQGSEA. CDR3 length equals 14 residues.

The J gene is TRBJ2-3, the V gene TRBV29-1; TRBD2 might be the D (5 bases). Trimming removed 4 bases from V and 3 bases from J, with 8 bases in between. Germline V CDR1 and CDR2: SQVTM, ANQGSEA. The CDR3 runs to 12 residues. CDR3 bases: TGCAGCGTTGGTGGGAGAACAGATACGCAGTATTTT. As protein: CSVGGRTDTQYF.

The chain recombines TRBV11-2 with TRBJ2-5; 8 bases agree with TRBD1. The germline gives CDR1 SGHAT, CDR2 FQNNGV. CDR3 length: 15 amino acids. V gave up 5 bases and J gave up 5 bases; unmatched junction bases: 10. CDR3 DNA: TGTGCCAGCAGCCCGAGGCCAGGGGGCGAGGAGACCCAGTACTTC. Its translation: CASSPRPGGEETQYF.

DNA for the CDR3: TGTGCCAGTAGTAGAGGACAGGGGGCTACCTACGAGCAGTACTTC. Its translation is CASSRGQGATYEQYF. The gene calls are TRBV19 and TRBJ2-7, with 11 bases matching TRBD1. The CDR3 is made up of 15 amino acids. V trimming: 4 bases; J trimming: 2 bases; junction bases outside the gene matches: 4. Germline V CDR1 and CDR2: LNHDA, SQIVND (reference sequence).

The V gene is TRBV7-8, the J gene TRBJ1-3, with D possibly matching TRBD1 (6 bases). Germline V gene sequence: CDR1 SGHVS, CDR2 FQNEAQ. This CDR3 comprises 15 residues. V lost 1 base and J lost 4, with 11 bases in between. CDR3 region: CASSLVGQFGNTIYF. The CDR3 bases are TGTGCCAGCAGCTTAGTAGGACAGTTCGGAAACACCATATATTTT.

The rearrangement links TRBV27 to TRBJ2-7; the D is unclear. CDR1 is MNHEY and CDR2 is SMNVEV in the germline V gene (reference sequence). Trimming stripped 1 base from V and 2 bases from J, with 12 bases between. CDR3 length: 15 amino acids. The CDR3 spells CASSLYAVKTYEQYF. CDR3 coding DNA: TGTGCCAGCAGTTTATACGCGGTAAAGACCTACGAGCAGTACTTC.

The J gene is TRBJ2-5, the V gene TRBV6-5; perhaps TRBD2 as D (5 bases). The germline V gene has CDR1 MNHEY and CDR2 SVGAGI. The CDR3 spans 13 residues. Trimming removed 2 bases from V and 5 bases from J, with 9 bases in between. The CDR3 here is CASSYSGWETQYF. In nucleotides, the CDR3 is TGTGCCAGCAGTTACAGCGGTTGGGAGACCCAGTACTTC.